The next 21 T cell receptor beta chains were all read from a single sample in a study of technical replicates of blood from a few donors. Method: immunoSEQ multiplex PCR; TCRdb's copy keeps in-frame clones and lacks some. The table lists around 50,000 clones, about 96% of them singletons. Sequenced input: T cells isolated from PBMCs. The receptors were sampled from a human donor in good health.

The chain combines TRBV7-9 with TRBJ2-5, with 7 bases aligning to TRBD2. The length of the CDR3 is 15 residues. In germline, CDR1 is SEHNR, CDR2 FQNEAQ (reference sequence). The J segment lost 3 bases and the V segment lost 7 bases, leaving 11 bases of the junction unmatched. The CDR3 coding sequence is TGTGCCAGCACCAGGCGGGCGGGGGAAAAAGAGACCCAGTACTTC. This encodes CASTRRAGEKETQYF.

This chain joins TRBV29-1 and TRBJ1-2, with 7 bases matching TRBD1. V was pared by 2 bases and J by 4 bases, with 13 bases of the junction left unmatched. Per germline, CDR1 SQVTM and CDR2 ANQGSEA. The CDR3 has 16 residues. The DNA of the CDR3 is TGCAGCGTTGAACTAACCGGGACAGCCTTTTCCTATGGCTACACCTTC. Protein product: CSVELTGTAFSYGYTF. The whole variable domain, filled in from reference TRBV29-1 and TRBJ1-2, reads SAVISQKPSRDICQRGTSLTIQCQVDSQVTMMFWYRQQPGQSLTLIATANQGSEATYESGFVIDKFPISRPNLTFSTLTVSNMSPEDSSIYLCSVELTGTAFSYGYTFGSGTRLTVV.

The CDR3 sequence: CASSYSIGGSQPQHF. The CDR3 DNA sequence: TGTGCCAGCAGTTACTCGATTGGTGGCAGTCAGCCCCAGCATTTT. The rearrangement uses TRBV6-6 and TRBJ1-5, with D unclear. Germline V gives CDR1 MNHNY, CDR2 SVGAGI (reference sequence). The V gene lost 0 bases and the J gene lost 6 bases, with 12 bases spanning the gap. This CDR3 has 15 residues.

The chain employs TRBV11-2 and TRBJ2-7; weak D call: TRBD2 (6 bases). Between the trimmed V and J ends, which lost 5 bases and 7 bases, there was a span of 12 bases. Per the germline V gene, CDR1 is SGHAT and CDR2 is FQNNGV. This CDR3 comprises 12 residues. CDR3 bases: TGTGCCAGCAGCACCCCCCGGGGGGAGCAGTACTTC. Amino acids: CASSTPRGEQYF.

The rearrangement links TRBV30 to TRBJ2-7; D uncertain. Trimming removed 3 bases at V and 6 bases at J, with 6 bases between. The germline CDR1 and CDR2 sequences are GTSNPN and SVGIG (reference sequence). CDR3 length: 10 residues. The CDR3 protein is CAWSLSEQYF. The CDR3 DNA is TGTGCCTGGAGCCTTAGCGAGCAGTACTTC.

This sequence joins TRBV7-2 and TRBJ2-3, with TRBD1 identical over 9 bases. Trimming removed 3 bases from V and 6 bases from J; junction bases left unmatched: 10. Germline CDR1 is SGHTA and CDR2 is FQGNSA. This CDR3 spans 16 amino acids. CDR3 sequence reads: CASSLLGQGTADTQYF. The DNA for the CDR3 is TGTGCCAGCAGCTTGCTAGGACAGGGGACAGCTGATACGCAGTATTTT. Combining the CDR3 with reference TRBV7-2 and TRBJ2-3 gives the whole variable domain GAGVSQSPSNKVTEKGKDVELRCDPISGHTALYWYRQSLGQGLEFLIYFQGNSAPDKSGLPSDRFSAERTGGSVSTLTIQRTQQEDSAVYLCASSLLGQGTADTQYFGPGTRLTVL.

The chain joins TRBV6-5 to TRBJ2-5; D perhaps matches TRBD1 (6 bases). V lost 9 bases to trimming and J lost 3 bases, with 17 bases between them. Looked up from germline, CDR1 is MNHEY and CDR2 is SVGAGI. The CDR3 runs to 14 residues. The CDR3 reads CASNHVQGKETQYF. In DNA, the CDR3 is TGTGCCAGTAATCACGTACAGGGAAAAGAGACCCAGTACTTC.

J is TRBJ1-2 and V is TRBV9; perhaps TRBD1 as D (5 bases). V was trimmed by 4 bases and J by 3 bases, leaving 7 bases between them. The CDR3 is 12 residues long. Germline V gene sequence: CDR1 SGDLS, CDR2 YYNGEE. CDR3: CASSKGDYGYTF. CDR3 nucleotides: TGTGCCAGCAGCAAAGGGGACTATGGCTACACCTTC.

The chain recombines TRBV13 with TRBJ2-1, with 7 bases that match TRBD1. V lost 10 bases, J lost 10 bases, and 4 bases stayed unmatched. The CDR3 loop spans 10 amino acids. Germline V gene lookup returns CDR1 PRHDT and CDR2 FYEKMQ (reference sequence). The CDR3 loop is CATSRGEQFF. The CDR3 DNA reads TGTGCCACCTCCAGGGGGGAGCAGTTCTTC.

This clone appeared once. This chain uses TRBV28 with TRBJ2-3, with TRBD1 as a possible D gene (6 bases). CDR1 and CDR2 from the germline V gene are MDHEN and SYDVKM. CDR3 size: 13 residues. The V end lost 8 bases, the J end lost 0 bases, and 9 bases lay between the germline ends. DNA of the CDR3: TGTGCCAGCTTGACAGGAAGCACAGATACGCAGTATTTT. Protein sequence: CASLTGSTDTQYF.

V is TRBV4-3 and J is TRBJ1-3; TRBD1 might be the D (5 bases). The germline V and J ends were trimmed by 4 bases and 3 bases, with 7 bases remaining between them. In germline, CDR1 is LGHNA, CDR2 YSLEER. This CDR3 contains 13 residues. DNA for the CDR3: TGCGCCAGCAGCCGGGGCGTTGGAAACACCATATATTTT. Protein product: CASSRGVGNTIYF.

The table lists this clone with a count of one. The rearrangement links TRBV9 to TRBJ2-5, with 13 nucleotides matching TRBD2. The CDR3 runs 15 residues. Trimming at V came to 3 bases and at J to 4 bases, leaving 3 bases not matched to a gene. CDR1 and CDR2 (germline): SGDLS, YYNGEE. CDR3 nucleotide sequence: TGTGCCAGCAGCGCAACTAGCGGGAGGGGAGAGACCCAGTACTTC. This encodes CASSATSGRGETQYF.

This chain's CDR3 is CASSVREGAGELFF. DNA for the CDR3: TGTGCCAGCAGCGTCAGGGAGGGAGCCGGGGAGCTGTTTTTT. The chain couples TRBV9 to TRBJ2-2, with 7 bases fitting TRBD2. Per germline, CDR1 SGDLS and CDR2 YYNGEE. V lost 2 bases to trimming and J lost 6 bases; unmatched junction nucleotides: 4. The CDR3 is 14 amino acids.

The rearrangement links TRBV2 to TRBJ2-1, with 7 positions matching TRBD2. The J segment lost 3 bases and the V segment lost 9 bases, leaving 5 bases of the junction unmatched. Germline CDR1 SNHLY, CDR2 FYNNEI. The CDR3 extends over 13 amino acids. CDR3 DNA: TGTGCCAGGTGGCGGGAGCTCTACAATGAGCAGTTCTTC. Amino acid sequence: CARWRELYNEQFF.

The genes are TRBV2 and TRBJ2-3; maybe TRBD2 (6 bases). CDR1 and CDR2 (germline): SNHLY, FYNNEI. V lost 10 bases and J 10 bases, leaving 15 bases between the germline ends. This CDR3 comprises 11 residues. The CDR3 reads CATGETTAQYF. Here the CDR3 DNA reads TGTGCCACGGGGGAGACAACAGCGCAGTATTTT.

The rearrangement joins TRBV4-1 to TRBJ2-7; 10 positions match TRBD2. There are 17 residues in the CDR3. Germline V gene sequence: CDR1 MGHRA, CDR2 YSYEKL. Trimming took 0 bases from V and 6 from J; bases not matched to a gene: 11. The CDR3 region is CASSQDFSGRASGEQYF. CDR3 DNA: TGCGCCAGCAGCCAAGATTTCAGCGGGAGGGCCTCTGGCGAGCAGTACTTC.

The rearrangement joins TRBV2 to TRBJ2-1; 13 bases match TRBD2. The CDR3 is 16 residues long. V shed 7 bases, J shed 6 bases, and the junction held 9 bases outside the gene matches. Per germline, CDR1 SNHLY and CDR2 FYNNEI. The CDR3 is CASTNPGLAGFNEQFF. CDR3 nucleotide sequence: TGTGCCAGCACCAATCCGGGACTAGCGGGATTCAATGAGCAGTTCTTC.

The chain links TRBV6-5 to TRBJ1-1, with D maybe TRBD1 (6 bases). Trimming took off 5 bases at V and 3 bases at J, with 16 bases between the two ends. Per germline, CDR1 MNHEY and CDR2 SVGAGI. This CDR3 has 15 residues. The CDR3 region is CASSPTPDRHTEAFF. CDR3 in DNA: TGTGCCAGCAGTCCAACCCCGGACAGACACACTGAAGCTTTCTTT.

The chain joins TRBV13 to TRBJ1-1, with TRBD1 matching over 8 bases. Germline CDR1 and CDR2: PRHDT and FYEKMQ (reference sequence). Trimming removed 5 bases from V and 1 base from J; junction bases left unmatched: 9. The CDR3 length is 16 residues. The CDR3 DNA reads TGTGCCAGCAGCATCAGACAGGGGAGGGGGAACACTGAAGCTTTCTTT. Amino acids: CASSIRQGRGNTEAFF.

The chain recombines TRBV9 with TRBJ2-1, with D possibly being TRBD2 (5 bases). V lost 0 bases to trimming and J lost 7 bases, with 20 bases between them. Germline CDR1 SGDLS, CDR2 YYNGEE. The CDR3 totals 17 residues. The CDR3 nucleotides read TGTGCCAGCAGCGTAGGGGGAGCAGGAGCCCTAATGAATGAGCAGTTCTTC. Amino acids: CASSVGGAGALMNEQFF.

V gene TRBV14 combines with J gene TRBJ2-1, with TRBD1 as a possible D gene (6 bases). The CDR3 spans 17 residues. The V and J ends lost 0 bases and 5 bases respectively, with 17 bases between them. Germline-derived CDR1 and CDR2 are SGHDN and FVKESK. CDR3 DNA sequence: TGTGCCAGCAGCCAAGAAATATCACGGGACATAGACAATGAGCAGTTCTTC. It encodes CASSQEISRDIDNEQFF.